This is a list of T cell receptor beta chains from one sample in a study of sequential checkpoint blockade in melanoma. The data were produced by immunoSEQ multiplex PCR, yet TCRdb's version contains in-frame clones alone and is incomplete. The sample records 8,900 or so clones, 90% being singletons. Sequences were derived from CD8+ T cells sorted from blood (inferred from file names), sampled from a patient given nivolumab and ipilimumab in sequence. The receptors were sampled from a human donor with melanoma. CDR3s include the opening cysteine and the closing phenylalanine or tryptophan. A D gene is named only where the DNA matches it firmly.

d_call	cdr3_length	v_call	j_call	cdr3_aa	cdr3_nt
TRBD1	15	TRBV6-1	TRBJ1-1	CASPGTGATNTEAFF	TGTGCCAGCCCCGGGACAGGTGCAACGAACACTGAAGCTTTCTTT
-	14	TRBV21-1	TRBJ1-1	CASSKPGENGEAFF	TGTGCCAGCAGCAAACCCGGGGAGAATGGGGAAGCTTTCTTT
TRBD1	17	TRBV7-6	TRBJ1-1	CASSLIRTGGAGTEAFF	TGTGCCAGCAGCTTAATCCGGACAGGGGGCGCGGGTACTGAAGCTTTCTTT
-	12	TRBV28	TRBJ2-7	CASSLAGYEQYF	TGTGCCAGCAGTTTAGCGGGCTACGAGCAGTACTTC
-	13	TRBV4-1	TRBJ1-1	CASSREQNTEAFF	TGCGCCAGCAGCCGTGAGCAGAACACTGAAGCTTTCTTT
-	13	TRBV15	TRBJ2-7	CATRDGASYEQYF	TGTGCCACTAGAGACGGAGCTTCTTACGAGCAGTACTTC
-	15	TRBV19	TRBJ1-1	CASSIGPGSGTEAFF	TGTGCCAGTAGTATAGGCCCAGGGTCGGGCACTGAAGCTTTCTTT
-	15	TRBV19	TRBJ2-7	CASSIYSGSSYEQYF	TGTGCCAGTAGTATCTATAGCGGAAGCTCCTACGAGCAGTACTTC
TRBD1	16	TRBV5-4	TRBJ2-7	CASSGGRDRSSYEQYF	TGTGCCAGCAGCGGGGGCCGGGACAGGTCCTCCTACGAGCAGTACTTC
TRBD1	16	TRBV9	TRBJ1-2	CASSVEDSRGYYGYTF	TGTGCCAGCAGCGTAGAGGATAGCAGGGGGTACTATGGCTACACCTTC
TRBD1	16	TRBV2	TRBJ2-7	CASFIFRDRDDYEQYF	TGTGCCAGCTTCATATTCCGGGACAGGGACGACTACGAGCAGTACTTC
-	15	TRBV11-3	TRBJ1-2	CASSLGYGGNDGYTF	TGTGCCAGCAGCTTAGGTTACGGGGGGAACGATGGCTACACCTTC
TRBD1	15	TRBV5-6	TRBJ2-7	CASSWGGQGPYEQYF	TGTGCCAGCAGCTGGGGGGGACAGGGGCCCTACGAGCAGTACTTC
TRBD2	14	TRBV7-6	TRBJ2-7	CASSFAGLAYEQYF	TGTGCCAGCAGCTTTGCTGGACTAGCCTACGAGCAGTACTTC
TRBD2	15	TRBV7-9	TRBJ2-7	CASMNSGRASYEQYF	TGTGCCAGCATGAATAGCGGGAGGGCCTCCTACGAGCAGTACTTC
TRBD1	14	TRBV7-3	TRBJ1-1	CASSPLSTGVEAFF	TGTGCCAGCAGTCCCCTCTCGACAGGGGTAGAAGCTTTCTTT
-	14	TRBV19	TRBJ1-1	CASTRRGSNTEAFF	TGTGCCAGTACCCGTCGGGGATCGAACACTGAAGCTTTCTTT